Listed below are T cell receptor beta chains from one sample, sequenced in a study of CD8+ T cells in alopecia areata. Data came from immunoSEQ multiplex PCR; TCRdb stores just in-frame clones and leaves some out. The table shows more than 95,000 clones, with roughly 66% occurring only once. Input material: CD4+ T cells sorted from blood. The receptors derive from a human donor in good health. Each CDR3 is given with its conserved first and last residue.

J gene: TRBJ1-1
V gene: TRBV30
CDR3 protein: CAWSPDSNTEAFF

J gene: TRBJ1-2
V gene: TRBV29-1
CDR3 protein: CSARDRANYGYTF

J gene: TRBJ2-6
V gene: TRBV29-1
CDR3 protein: CSVTGSGANVLTF

J gene: TRBJ2-5
V gene: TRBV5-6
CDR3 protein: CASSLGTYQETQYF

J gene: TRBJ1-1
V gene: TRBV29-1
CDR3 protein: CSATGNGNTEAFF

J gene: TRBJ2-5
V gene: TRBV7-3
CDR3 protein: CASSQTGGGETQYF

J gene: TRBJ1-3
V gene: TRBV4-1
CDR3 protein: CASSQSPGAAGNTIYF

J gene: TRBJ1-5
V gene: TRBV19
CDR3 protein: CASSKGNQPQHF

J gene: TRBJ1-1
V gene: TRBV29-1
CDR3 protein: CSVLSGGNTEAFF

J gene: TRBJ2-3
V gene: TRBV2
CDR3 protein: CASSGLAASTDTQYF

J gene: TRBJ2-7
V gene: TRBV7-2
CDR3 protein: CASSTMYYEQYF

J gene: TRBJ2-1
V gene: TRBV23-1
CDR3 protein: CASSQSWRGGQNEQFF

J gene: TRBJ2-5
V gene: TRBV2
CDR3 protein: CASSETSGIETQYF

J gene: TRBJ2-5
V gene: TRBV2
CDR3 protein: CASKDLAGGQETQYF

J gene: TRBJ1-2
V gene: TRBV7-6
CDR3 protein: CASSSGTGRPNYGYTF

J gene: TRBJ2-5
V gene: TRBV4-1
CDR3 protein: CASSLGQGGETQYF

J gene: TRBJ2-3
V gene: TRBV11-2
CDR3 protein: CASSLTASGGHLGTDTQYF

J gene: TRBJ2-5
V gene: TRBV7-2
CDR3 protein: CASSISGAGETQYF

J gene: TRBJ2-5
V gene: TRBV30
CDR3 protein: CAWGGGLQETQYF

J gene: TRBJ1-5
V gene: TRBV30
CDR3 protein: CAWSISRKQPQHF

J gene: TRBJ2-3
V gene: TRBV4-2
CDR3 protein: CASSQDFHPAQYF

J gene: TRBJ1-3
V gene: TRBV2
CDR3 protein: CASSEDWQGRNTIYF

J gene: TRBJ1-6
V gene: TRBV5-6
CDR3 protein: CASSLAESPLHF

J gene: TRBJ1-1
V gene: TRBV5-1
CDR3 protein: CASSFQGGENTEAFF

J gene: TRBJ2-1
V gene: TRBV2
CDR3 protein: CASRTANEQFF

J gene: TRBJ1-5
V gene: TRBV19
CDR3 protein: CASGLRDSGGGPQHF

J gene: TRBJ1-3
V gene: TRBV30
CDR3 protein: CAWSSGRASGNTIYF

J gene: TRBJ2-4
V gene: TRBV6-6
CDR3 protein: CATSSPAADKNIQYF

J gene: TRBJ1-2
V gene: TRBV28
CDR3 protein: CASSAGTNYGYTF

J gene: TRBJ2-4
V gene: TRBV29-1
CDR3 protein: CSVVGRQAGNIQYF

J gene: TRBJ1-2
V gene: TRBV6-6
CDR3 protein: CASSYRDSPMNTF